This T cell receptor beta chain comes out of a study of cytotoxic CD8 clonotypes in ibrutinib-treated CLL. Study summary: IGHV unmutated fewer than 18; relapsed/refractory 10 to 11; treatment-naive approximately 16.

CDR1 SGHDN and CDR2 FVKESK come from the germline V gene. This CDR3 region has 14 residues. Trimming pared 0 bases from V and 7 bases from J, leaving 12 bases between. T cells were sequenced at a targeted depth of 1 in 200,000 to 1 in 1 million. The protocol was immunoSEQ multiplex PCR, while the TCRdb copy is restricted to in-frame clones and leaves out a portion. The sample lists about 130,000 clones; roughly 88% were seen once. This sequence joins TRBV14 and TRBJ1-1, with unresolved D. This receptor was taken from a human donor with chronic lymphocytic leukemia. Sequences were derived from PBMCs, sampled after 24 months of ibrutinib treatment. CDR3 region: CASSQDHMRFEAFF. The CDR3 DNA reads as TGTGCCAGCAGCCAAGATCATATGAGGTTTGAAGCTTTCTTT.